The 32 T cell receptor beta chains given below trace back to one sample, sequenced in a study of graft-versus-host responses after intestinal transplantation (dated by TCRdb to about 2021). The time point label of this sample denotes: cells obtained before transplantation from donor or recipient. Library generation was performed with the immunoSEQ multiplex PCR assay. This is the immuneACCESS table as TCRdb keeps it, with only in-frame sequences that have V and J called. A part of the clones is gone; compared with another copy, unresolved V genes explain less than half, and the rest is unexplained. Within this sample are fewer than 90,000 clones, with around 93% of them counted one time only. In total, the top ten clones hold roughly 0.2% of the sample. No antigen has been identified for these receptors. This specimen was unstimulated CD4+ T cells sorted from spleen or lymph node cells, taken before transplant. Receptors originate from a human donor who was the organ donor for an intestinal transplant.

V gene TRBV4-3 combines with J gene TRBJ2-5; 11 bases match TRBD2. The junction had 7 bases not matched to a gene; V was cut back by 0 bases and J by 4 bases. This CDR3 is 17 amino acids long. The germline gives CDR1 LGHNA, CDR2 YSLEER. In DNA, the CDR3 is TGCGCCAGCAGCCAAGAGATAGCGGGGGGGCCAACAGAGACCCAGTACTTC. Amino acid sequence: CASSQEIAGGPTETQYF.

This chain connects TRBV6-1 to TRBJ2-1, with 10 positions matching TRBD1. From germline, CDR1 is MNHNS and CDR2 SASEGT. The CDR3 length is 14 residues. V shed 11 bases and J 13 bases; nucleotides not matched to a gene: 17. The CDR3 sequence is CAGSWGQGTFDQFF. CDR3 in DNA: TGTGCCGGAAGCTGGGGACAGGGGACATTCGATCAGTTCTTC.

V gene TRBV5-1 combines with J gene TRBJ2-2, with D unclear. Per germline, CDR1 SGHRS and CDR2 YFSETQ. Trimming took 2 bases from V and 2 from J, leaving 10 bases between them. The CDR3 consists of 15 residues. DNA of the CDR3: TGCGCCAGCAGCTTCTTGGAGAGTAACACCGGGGAGCTGTTTTTT. Its protein product is CASSFLESNTGELFF.

The chain employs TRBV9 and TRBJ1-1; 7 nucleotides match TRBD1. CDR1 SGDLS and CDR2 YYNGEE come from the germline V gene. The CDR3 runs to 15 residues. The V and J ends lost 4 bases and 3 bases, in that order; junction bases with no gene match: 9. CDR3 sequence: CASSPRRGSDTEAFF. CDR3 DNA sequence: TGTGCCAGCAGCCCCCGCAGGGGGTCGGACACTGAAGCTTTCTTT.

The chain is built from TRBV7-2 and TRBJ1-1; TRBD1 matches at 10 bases. The germline gives CDR1 SGHTA, CDR2 FQGNSA. This CDR3 spans 15 amino acids. Trimming cost V 0 bases and J 5 bases; bases outside gene matches: 3. CDR3 sequence (DNA): TGTGCCAGCAGCTTAGCGGACAGGGGGGCGACTGAAGCTTTCTTT. Encoded protein: CASSLADRGATEAFF.

The chain carries TRBV19 and TRBJ1-3, with no clear D. V lost 7 bases, J lost 0 bases, and 13 bases lay in between. Germline V lookup: CDR1 LNHDA, CDR2 SQIVND (reference sequence). The CDR3 is made up of 15 amino acids. CDR3 region: CASIPTPISGNTIYF. The CDR3 bases are TGTGCCAGTATCCCGACCCCGATCTCTGGAAACACCATATATTTT. Using reference TRBV19 and TRBJ1-3 for the parts outside the CDR3, the full variable domain is DGGITQSPKYLFRKEGQNVTLSCEQNLNHDAMYWYRQDPGQGLRLIYYSQIVNDFQKGDIAEGYSVSREKKESFPLTVTSAQKNPTAFYLCASIPTPISGNTIYFGEGSWLTVV.

V usage is TRBV10-3 and J usage is TRBJ1-4; TRBD1 matches at 7 bases. CDR1 and CDR2 from the germline V gene are ENHRY and SYGVKD. This CDR3 is built from 15 residues. V lost 9 bases, J lost 3 bases, and 10 bases stayed unmatched. CDR3 coding DNA: TGTGCCATAGCGGGGGGACAGAGCCCTAATGAAAAACTGTTTTTT. Protein sequence: CAIAGGQSPNEKLFF.

V is TRBV6-1 and J is TRBJ1-2; 7 nucleotides align to TRBD1. Losses at the gene ends were 4 bases for V and 4 bases for J; bases not matched to a gene: 0. Germline V lookup: CDR1 MNHNS, CDR2 SASEGT. The CDR3 contains 12 residues. CDR3 sequence: CASSAGGYGYTF. Here the CDR3 DNA reads TGTGCCAGCAGTGCAGGGGGCTATGGCTACACCTTC.

The gene calls are TRBV6-1 and TRBJ2-7; TRBD2 is a possible D gene (6 bases). V was cut by 5 bases and J by 6 bases, with 11 bases left in between. Germline V lookup: CDR1 MNHNS, CDR2 SASEGT. CDR3 length equals 12 residues. CDR3 in DNA: TGTGCCAGCAGTTGGAGGGAGGTCGAGCAGTACTTC. Translated: CASSWREVEQYF.

The chain uses TRBV10-3 and TRBJ1-1, with 11 bases fitting TRBD1. V was pared by 6 bases and J by 3 bases, with 3 bases of the junction left unmatched. The CDR3 spans 14 residues. The germline CDR1 and CDR2 sequences are ENHRY and SYGVKD. The CDR3 here is CAIRAGQGDTEAFF. Written as DNA, the CDR3 is TGTGCCATCAGGGCGGGACAGGGGGACACTGAAGCTTTCTTT.

The rearrangement uses TRBV6-5 and TRBJ2-1; D could derive from TRBD1 or TRBD2 (5 bases each). CDR3 size: 14 residues. Germline V lookup: CDR1 MNHEY, CDR2 SVGAGI. Trimming took off 2 bases at V and 7 bases at J, with 12 bases between the two ends. CDR3 protein: CASSYGPWGNEQFF. The CDR3 DNA follows: TGTGCCAGCAGTTACGGACCTTGGGGGAATGAGCAGTTCTTC.

The chain has TRBV6-5 and TRBJ1-1; D remains ambiguous. Germline CDR1 reads MNHEY; CDR2 reads SVGAGI. The V end lost 5 bases, the J end lost 1 base, and 8 bases lay between the germline ends. The CDR3 is made up of 13 amino acids. The CDR3 spells CASSLYRNTEAFF. The CDR3 region has the DNA TGTGCCAGCAGTCTCTACCGGAACACTGAAGCTTTCTTT.

This clone has only one observation. The CDR3 DNA reads as TGTGCCAGCAGTACGAGGACAGACCAGAACACTGAAGCTTTCTTT. It yields the protein CASSTRTDQNTEAFF. The chain combines TRBV28 with TRBJ1-1, with D possibly matching TRBD1 (6 bases). The CDR3 loop spans 15 amino acids. Trimming cost V 5 bases and J 1 base, with 14 bases left between them. Germline V gene data show CDR1 as MDHEN and CDR2 as SYDVKM.

This sequence joins TRBV5-1 and TRBJ2-1; 12 nucleotides align to TRBD2. The CDR3 consists of 17 residues. V lost 0 bases and J lost 2; bases outside the gene matches: 3. From germline, CDR1 is SGHRS and CDR2 YFSETQ. For the CDR3, the DNA is TGCGCCAGCAGCTTGGGAGCTAGCGGGGGGGCCTACAATGAGCAGTTCTTC. It encodes CASSLGASGGAYNEQFF.

As concerns this clone: An end of the junction differs from the germline gene, which may be a read error. The chain uses TRBV6-1 and TRBJ1-5; D is unclear. The CDR3 spans 12 residues. Per germline, CDR1 MNHNS and CDR2 SASEGT. CDR3 amino acids: CASGDSNQPQHF. CDR3 nucleotides: TGTGCCAGCGGTGACAGCAATCAGCCCCAGCATTTT.

The chain joins TRBV28 to TRBJ2-4; 12 nucleotides line up with TRBD1. Germline V gives CDR1 MDHEN, CDR2 SYDVKM. V shed 7 bases and J 2 bases; nucleotides not matched to a gene: 12. This CDR3 spans 18 amino acids. This CDR3 is CASTLGQGAGATKNIQYF. As DNA, the CDR3 is TGTGCCAGCACCTTGGGACAGGGGGCGGGGGCTACCAAAAACATTCAGTACTTC.

This chain uses TRBV9 with TRBJ2-4; 7 nucleotides agree with TRBD2. Germline V gives CDR1 SGDLS, CDR2 YYNGEE. The CDR3 consists of 16 residues. V lost 0 bases, J lost 2 bases, and 5 bases stayed unmatched. This chain's CDR3 is CASSVGEGKTKNIQYF. DNA for the CDR3: TGTGCCAGCAGCGTAGGGGAGGGGAAGACCAAAAACATTCAGTACTTC.

In this sample, this clone turned up once. V gene TRBV28 combines with J gene TRBJ1-5, with a tentative D call TRBD1 (5 bases). CDR1 MDHEN and CDR2 SYDVKM come from the germline V gene. The CDR3 is 16 amino acids. The ends were cut back, 3 bases at V and 8 bases at J, with 20 bases in the middle. The CDR3 protein is CASSFITTARGEPQHF. For the CDR3, the DNA is TGTGCCAGCAGTTTTATTACAACGGCTCGAGGGGAGCCCCAGCATTTT.

This clone was found once. V is TRBV7-2 and J is TRBJ1-2; D is unclear. The CDR3 consists of 13 residues. V was cut by 5 bases and J by 4 bases, with 11 bases left in between. Germline V CDR1 and CDR2: SGHTA, FQGNSA. This CDR3 reads CASSVGISYGYTF. CDR3 nucleotide sequence: TGTGCCAGCAGCGTAGGGATCTCCTATGGCTACACCTTC.

J is TRBJ1-2 and V is TRBV25-1; 9 nucleotides match TRBD1. Trimming removed 4 bases from V and 7 bases from J; junction bases left unmatched: 10. CDR1 is MGHDK and CDR2 is SYGVNS in the germline V gene. This CDR3 contains 15 residues. The CDR3 reads CASSARDRGSGGYTF. CDR3 coding DNA: TGTGCCAGCAGTGCGCGCGACAGGGGGTCGGGTGGCTACACCTTC.

The chain combines TRBV6-5 with TRBJ1-1; D is unresolved. The germline CDR1 and CDR2 sequences are MNHEY and SVGAGI. CDR3 length: 13 amino acids. Trimming took 5 bases from V and 4 from J, leaving 11 bases between them. CDR3 protein: CASSRGSPTEAFF. In DNA form, the CDR3 reads TGTGCCAGCAGTCGCGGGTCCCCCACTGAAGCTTTCTTT.

The genes are TRBV7-2 and TRBJ1-2, with D hard to call. Germline assignment: CDR1 SGHTA and CDR2 FQGNSA. Trimming cost V 3 bases and J 1 base, with 12 bases left between them. The CDR3 sequence is 15 residues long. The CDR3 sequence: CASSFVTSSNYGYTF. In nucleotides, the CDR3 is TGTGCCAGCAGCTTCGTGACGTCCAGTAACTATGGCTACACCTTC.

This chain joins TRBV5-1 and TRBJ1-2; weak D call: TRBD1 (5 bases). Germline CDR1 and CDR2: SGHRS and YFSETQ. V lost 2 bases to trimming and J lost 4 bases, with 15 bases between them. The CDR3 has 15 residues. This CDR3 is CASSLALRTPYGYTF. Here the CDR3 DNA reads TGCGCCAGCAGCTTAGCATTGCGGACACCCTATGGCTACACCTTC.

The chain is built from TRBV28 and TRBJ2-7; D could derive from TRBD1 or TRBD2 (5 bases each). Germline V gives CDR1 MDHEN, CDR2 SYDVKM. This CDR3 is built from 13 residues. V dropped 6 bases and J dropped 0 bases, with 9 bases sitting between them. The CDR3 nucleotides read TGTGCCAGCAGCCTGGGGGACTCCTACGAGCAGTACTTC. Protein: CASSLGDSYEQYF. Using reference TRBV28 and TRBJ2-7 for the parts outside the CDR3, the full variable domain is DVKVTQSSRYLVKRTGEKVFLECVQDMDHENMFWYRQDPGLGLRLIYFSYDVKMKEKGDIPEGYSVSREKKERFSLILESASTNQTSMYLCASSLGDSYEQYFGPGTRLTVT.

Of note for this clone: This specimen includes other DNA sequences encoding the same CDR3. The chain links TRBV5-1 to TRBJ2-5; D might be TRBD1 (6 bases). Trimming cost V 4 bases and J 4 bases, with 14 bases left between them. The CDR3 contains 14 residues. Germline V gene sequence: CDR1 SGHRS, CDR2 YFSETQ. The CDR3 DNA follows: TGCGCCAGCAGCCAGGGGCACCCCCCAGAGACCCAGTACTTC. Encoded protein: CASSQGHPPETQYF.

The chain combines TRBV15 with TRBJ2-7, with a tentative D call TRBD2 (5 bases). CDR3 length: 15 residues. Germline CDR1 reads LNHNV; CDR2 reads YYDKDF (reference sequence). Deletions cut 0 bases from V and 7 bases from J, with 16 bases between. The CDR3 sequence: CATSRDQAGYGEQYF. As DNA, the CDR3 is TGTGCCACCAGCAGAGATCAGGCGGGCTACGGAGAGCAGTACTTC.

The chain carries TRBV9 and TRBJ2-1; D possibly corresponds to TRBD2 (5 bases). The germline V gene encodes CDR1 SGDLS and CDR2 YYNGEE. This CDR3 has 14 amino acids. The V end was cut by 4 bases, the J end by 8 bases, with 16 bases between. CDR3 DNA sequence: TGTGCCAGCAGCTTACGGACCGCGGGCGATGAGCAGTTCTTC. Translation: CASSLRTAGDEQFF.

This clone was detected only once. The J gene is TRBJ2-7, the V gene TRBV5-1, with a weak D call TRBD2 (6 bases). Trimming removed 0 bases from V and 5 bases from J, with 21 bases in between. CDR3 length: 17 residues. Germline V lookup: CDR1 SGHRS, CDR2 YFSETQ. CDR3 in amino acids: CASSLDPRASGVDEQYF. In DNA, the CDR3 is TGCGCCAGCAGCTTGGACCCAAGAGCCTCGGGAGTTGACGAGCAGTACTTC.

This clone showed up just once. The genes are TRBV9 and TRBJ1-1; D ambiguous. The CDR3 is made up of 13 amino acids. V was shortened by 0 bases and J by 0 bases, with 3 bases between the two germline ends. Per the germline V gene, CDR1 is SGDLS and CDR2 is YYNGEE. CDR3 amino acids: CASSVALNTEAFF. The CDR3 DNA follows: TGTGCCAGCAGCGTAGCGTTGAACACTGAAGCTTTCTTT.

J is TRBJ1-1 and V is TRBV7-9; D possibly corresponds to TRBD1 (5 bases). This CDR3 has 14 residues. Per germline, CDR1 SEHNR and CDR2 FQNEAQ (reference sequence). V dropped 1 base and J dropped 0 bases, with 6 bases sitting between them. CDR3 region: CASSLVGVNTEAFF. Here the CDR3 DNA reads TGTGCCAGCAGCTTAGTAGGGGTGAACACTGAAGCTTTCTTT.

The chain uses TRBV5-1 and TRBJ1-3, with 9 nucleotides matching TRBD1. Germline-derived CDR1 and CDR2 are SGHRS and YFSETQ. J was trimmed by 5 bases and V by 4 bases; bases with no gene match: 7. The CDR3 runs 15 residues. The CDR3 DNA reads as TGCGCCAGCAGCCTCTGGACAGGGGAGCGAAACACCATATATTTT. It yields the protein CASSLWTGERNTIYF. The variable domain in full, completed from reference TRBV5-1 and TRBJ1-3, reads KAGVTQTPRYLIKTRGQQVTLSCSPISGHRSVSWYQQTPGQGLQFLFEYFSETQRNKGNFPGRFSGRQFSNSRSEMNVSTLELGDSALYLCASSLWTGERNTIYFGEGSWLTVV.

The chain combines TRBV4-1 with TRBJ1-1; D is undetermined. This CDR3 has 16 residues. With 4 bases removed from V and 3 bases from J, the gap between germline ends came to 18 bases. The germline V gene encodes CDR1 MGHRA and CDR2 YSYEKL. The chain's CDR3 is CASSLPFQAIDTEAFF. CDR3 sequence (DNA): TGCGCCAGCAGCCTACCTTTTCAGGCGATAGACACTGAAGCTTTCTTT.